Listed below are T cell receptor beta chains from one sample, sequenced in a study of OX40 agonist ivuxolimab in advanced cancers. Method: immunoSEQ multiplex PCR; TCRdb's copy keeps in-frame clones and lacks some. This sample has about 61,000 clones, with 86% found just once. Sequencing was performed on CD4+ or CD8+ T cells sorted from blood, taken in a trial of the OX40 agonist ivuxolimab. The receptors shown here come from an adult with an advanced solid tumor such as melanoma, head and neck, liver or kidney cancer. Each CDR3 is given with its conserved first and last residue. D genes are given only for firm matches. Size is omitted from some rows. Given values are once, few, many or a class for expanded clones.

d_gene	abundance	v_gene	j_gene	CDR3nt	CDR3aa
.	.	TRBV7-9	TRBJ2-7	TGTGCCAGCAGCTTAGGGCAGGTTTACGAGCAGTACTTC	CASSLGQVYEQYF
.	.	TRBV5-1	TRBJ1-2	TGCGCCAGCAGCCAGGCCGGAGGCTATGGCTACACCTTC	CASSQAGGYGYTF
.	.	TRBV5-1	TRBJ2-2	TGCGCCAGCAATCTTGCGAACACCGGGGAGCTGTTTTTT	CASNLANTGELFF
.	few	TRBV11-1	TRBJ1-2	TGTGCCAGCAGCTACCTGAGGTCTCCCCAAGGCTACACCTTC	CASSYLRSPQGYTF
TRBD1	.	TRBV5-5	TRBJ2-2	TGTGCCAGCAGCTTGGTCCAGGGGGCGGCCGGGGAGCTGTTTTTT	CASSLVQGAAGELFF
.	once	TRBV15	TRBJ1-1	TGTGCCACCAGTCGACAGGCGGCGAACACTGAAGCTTTCTTT	CATSRQAANTEAFF
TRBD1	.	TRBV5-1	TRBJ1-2	TGCGCCAGCAGCTTCCCCCCCGGACAGGATATCTATGGCTACACCTTC	CASSFPPGQDIYGYTF
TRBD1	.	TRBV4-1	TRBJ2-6	TGCGCCAGCAGCCTCCGGACAGGGGGGAGCTCTGGGGCCAACGTCCTGACTTTC	CASSLRTGGSSGANVLTF
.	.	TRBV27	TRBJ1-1	TGTGCCAGCAGTCGCCGAGTGGGTGAAGCTTTCTTT	CASSRRVGEAFF
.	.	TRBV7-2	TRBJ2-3	TGTGCCAGCAGCTCCGCCGGGACGATTAACACAGATACGCAGTATTTT	CASSSAGTINTDTQYF
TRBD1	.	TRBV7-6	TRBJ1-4	TGTGCCAGCAGCTTGAGGGGGCCTGGAACTAATGAAAAACTGTTTTTT	CASSLRGPGTNEKLFF
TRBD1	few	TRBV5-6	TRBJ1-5	TGTGCCAGCAGCCTTAACAGGGGCCCAAGGGCCAATCAGCCCCAGCATTTT	CASSLNRGPRANQPQHF
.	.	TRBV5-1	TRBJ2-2	TGCGCCAGCAGCGTGCGGGCCGGGACCGGGGAGCTGTTTTTT	CASSVRAGTGELFF
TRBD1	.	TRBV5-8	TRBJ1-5	TGTGCCAGCAGCTTAGGACAGGGTGAGCAGCCCCAGCATTTT	CASSLGQGEQPQHF
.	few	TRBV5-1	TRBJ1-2	TGCGCCAGCAGCTTGGGGGCGGCTACTCCCTATGGCTACACCTTC	CASSLGAATPYGYTF
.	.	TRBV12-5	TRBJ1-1	TGTGCTAGTGGTTACAGGGTCCCCACTGAAGCTTTCTTT	CASGYRVPTEAFF
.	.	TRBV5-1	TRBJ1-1	TGCGCCAGCAGCCGACCTGGCACTGAAGCTTTCTTT	CASSRPGTEAFF
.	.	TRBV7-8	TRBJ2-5	TGTGCCAGCAGCTTAGACCGAGAGACCCAGTACTTC	CASSLDRETQYF
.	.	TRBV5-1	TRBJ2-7	TGCGCCAGCAGCTTGGTAGGCAGTTCCTACGAGCAGTACTTC	CASSLVGSSYEQYF
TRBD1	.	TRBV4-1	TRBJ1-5	TGCGCCAGCAGCCAAGATAAGCTGACAGGGGGAAATCAGCCCCAGCATTTT	CASSQDKLTGGNQPQHF